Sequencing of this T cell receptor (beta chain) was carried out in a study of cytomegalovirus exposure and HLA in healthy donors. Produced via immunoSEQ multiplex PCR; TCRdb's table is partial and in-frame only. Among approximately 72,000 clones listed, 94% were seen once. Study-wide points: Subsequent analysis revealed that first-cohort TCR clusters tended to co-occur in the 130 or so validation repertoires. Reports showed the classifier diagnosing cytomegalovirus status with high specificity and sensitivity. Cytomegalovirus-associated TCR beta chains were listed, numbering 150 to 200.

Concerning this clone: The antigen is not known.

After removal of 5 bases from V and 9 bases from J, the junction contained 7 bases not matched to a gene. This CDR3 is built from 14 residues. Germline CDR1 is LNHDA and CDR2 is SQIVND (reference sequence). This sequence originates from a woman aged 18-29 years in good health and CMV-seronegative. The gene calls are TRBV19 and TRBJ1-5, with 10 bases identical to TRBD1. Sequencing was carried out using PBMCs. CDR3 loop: CASSAGQGHWPQHF. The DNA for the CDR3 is TGTGCCAGTAGTGCGGGACAGGGGCATTGGCCCCAGCATTTT. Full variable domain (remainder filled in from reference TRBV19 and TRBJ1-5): DGGITQSPKYLFRKEGQNVTLSCEQNLNHDAMYWYRQDPGQGLRLIYYSQIVNDFQKGDIAEGYSVSREKKESFPLTVTSAQKNPTAFYLCASSAGQGHWPQHFGDGTRLSIL.